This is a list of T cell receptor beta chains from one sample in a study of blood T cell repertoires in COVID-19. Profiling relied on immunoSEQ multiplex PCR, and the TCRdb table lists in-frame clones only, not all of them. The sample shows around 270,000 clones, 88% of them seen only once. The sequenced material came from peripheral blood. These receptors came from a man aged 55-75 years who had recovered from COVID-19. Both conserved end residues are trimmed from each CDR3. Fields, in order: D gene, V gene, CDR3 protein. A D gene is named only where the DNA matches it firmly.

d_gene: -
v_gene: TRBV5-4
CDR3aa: ASSALTNTDTQY

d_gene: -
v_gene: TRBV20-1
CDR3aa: SASHERTDTQY

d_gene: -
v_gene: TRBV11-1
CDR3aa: ASSLGDSKNSPLH

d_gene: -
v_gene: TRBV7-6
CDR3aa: ASSLGAGGGTGELF

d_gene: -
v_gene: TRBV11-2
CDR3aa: ASSLLTAGRSPLH

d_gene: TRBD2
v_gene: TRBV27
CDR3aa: ASRTSGGAQINSGAYEQY

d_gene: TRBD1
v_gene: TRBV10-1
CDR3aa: ASSEGTGGDPTDTQY

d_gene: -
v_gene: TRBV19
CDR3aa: ASSIAGQSSYEQY

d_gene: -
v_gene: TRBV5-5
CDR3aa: ASSLADRGYEQY

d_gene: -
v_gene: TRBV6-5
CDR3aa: ASSYSFWTDRETQY

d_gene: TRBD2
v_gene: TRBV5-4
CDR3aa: ASSPGLAGLAYEQY

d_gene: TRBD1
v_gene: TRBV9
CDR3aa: ASSPERGTGNYEQY

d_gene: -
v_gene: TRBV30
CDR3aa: AWSVQRKGQDYGYT

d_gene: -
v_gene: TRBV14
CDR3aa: ASSPRPGERTEAF

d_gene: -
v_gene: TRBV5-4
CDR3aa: ASSPSAGLILEAF

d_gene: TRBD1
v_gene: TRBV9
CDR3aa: ASSDRQGASTEAF

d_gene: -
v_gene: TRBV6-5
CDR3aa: ASSLDRGLYNEQF

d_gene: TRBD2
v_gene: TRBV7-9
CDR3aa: ASSSRGGAAGELF

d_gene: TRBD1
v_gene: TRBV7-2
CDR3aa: ASSFTTGYAETQY

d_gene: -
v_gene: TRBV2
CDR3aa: ASSGTNLREKLF

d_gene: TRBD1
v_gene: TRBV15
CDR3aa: AAQGDTEAF

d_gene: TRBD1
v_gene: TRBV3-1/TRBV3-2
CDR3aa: ASSPLGQSSYNEQF

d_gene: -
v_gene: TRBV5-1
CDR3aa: ASSFGTFRVYEQY

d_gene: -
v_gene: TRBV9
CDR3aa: ASSVNEEQY

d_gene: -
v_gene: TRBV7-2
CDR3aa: ASSSPGLEKPQH

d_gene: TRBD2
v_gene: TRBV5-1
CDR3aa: ASSLVLGSAGLYEQY

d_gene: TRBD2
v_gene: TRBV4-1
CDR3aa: ASSQALAGGSEQF

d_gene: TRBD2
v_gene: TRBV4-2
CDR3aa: ASSQARGVDNEQF

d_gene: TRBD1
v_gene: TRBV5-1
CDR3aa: ASSLAGQGAYGYT

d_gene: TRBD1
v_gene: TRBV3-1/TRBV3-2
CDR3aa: ASSLGTGVTEAF

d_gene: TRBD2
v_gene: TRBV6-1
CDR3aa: ASSERPSGGRNTQY

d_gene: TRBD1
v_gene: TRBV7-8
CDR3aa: ASSARGRTEAF

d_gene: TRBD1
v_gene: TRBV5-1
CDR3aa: ASSLGQGSSYEQY

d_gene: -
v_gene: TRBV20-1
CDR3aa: SASRGQNNSPLH

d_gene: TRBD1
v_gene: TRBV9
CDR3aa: ASSQDRAGTGELF

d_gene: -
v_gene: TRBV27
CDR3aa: ATSPAGLFYGYT

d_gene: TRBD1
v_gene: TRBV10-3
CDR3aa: AISESTGQGLGEQY

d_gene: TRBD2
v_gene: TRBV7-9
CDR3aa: ASSARSGGVVTDTQY

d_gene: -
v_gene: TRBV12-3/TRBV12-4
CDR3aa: ASSLTGDYGYT

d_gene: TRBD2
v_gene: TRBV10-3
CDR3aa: AISETLGRGGIQY

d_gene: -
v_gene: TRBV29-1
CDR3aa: SATGSGNTIY

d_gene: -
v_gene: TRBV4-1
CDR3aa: ASTPLLGGELF

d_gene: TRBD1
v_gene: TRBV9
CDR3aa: ASSARDRGTGELF

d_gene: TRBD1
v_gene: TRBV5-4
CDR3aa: ASSFRTGGGGYT

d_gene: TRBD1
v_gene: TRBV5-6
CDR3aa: ASSLRTGGAETQY

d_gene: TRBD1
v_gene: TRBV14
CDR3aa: ASSQTDRGADTQY

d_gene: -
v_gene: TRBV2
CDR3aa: ASSARIYEQY

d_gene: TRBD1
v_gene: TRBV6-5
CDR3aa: ASSYNPGQGRNEQY

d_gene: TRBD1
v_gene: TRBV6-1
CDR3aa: ASSDRDRGLGEQF

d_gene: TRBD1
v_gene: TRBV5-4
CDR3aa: ASTPNGDRGSYEQY

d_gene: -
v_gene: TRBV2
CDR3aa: ASKPYTGFFAF

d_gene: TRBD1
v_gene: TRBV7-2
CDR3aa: ASSLSGTGLSPLH